The present T cell receptor beta chain was sequenced within a study of PD-1 blockade in classical Hodgkin lymphoma. On this clone: As yet, its antigen is unknown.

Study findings and constraints: Sources of repertoire differences remain undefined, possibly disease activity or prior therapy. Healthy donors reportedly exceeded newly diagnosed patients in baseline TCR diversity.

The time point here: cycle 4 day 1 (C4D1), after five to seven weeks of nivolumab. No patient escaped relapse after autologous stem cell transplantation, and brentuximab vedotin exposure varied. V dropped 3 bases and J dropped 1; count of bases not matched to a gene: 6. This CDR3 comprises 15 residues. Germline values: CDR1 SGHDT, CDR2 YYEEEE. Assay: immunoSEQ multiplex PCR; the TCRdb copy retains only in-frame clones and omits some. The data hold roughly 50,000 clones, with approximately 86% observed a single time. This TCR derives from a human donor with classical Hodgkin lymphoma. This specimen consisted of peripheral blood mononuclear cells (PBMCs), obtained before the fourth cycle of nivolumab. The chain is built from TRBV5-6 and TRBJ1-1, with 7 bases identical to TRBD1. The chain's CDR3 is CASSYTQGWNTEAFF. CDR3 in DNA: TGTGCCAGCAGCTATACACAGGGGTGGAACACTGAAGCTTTCTTT.